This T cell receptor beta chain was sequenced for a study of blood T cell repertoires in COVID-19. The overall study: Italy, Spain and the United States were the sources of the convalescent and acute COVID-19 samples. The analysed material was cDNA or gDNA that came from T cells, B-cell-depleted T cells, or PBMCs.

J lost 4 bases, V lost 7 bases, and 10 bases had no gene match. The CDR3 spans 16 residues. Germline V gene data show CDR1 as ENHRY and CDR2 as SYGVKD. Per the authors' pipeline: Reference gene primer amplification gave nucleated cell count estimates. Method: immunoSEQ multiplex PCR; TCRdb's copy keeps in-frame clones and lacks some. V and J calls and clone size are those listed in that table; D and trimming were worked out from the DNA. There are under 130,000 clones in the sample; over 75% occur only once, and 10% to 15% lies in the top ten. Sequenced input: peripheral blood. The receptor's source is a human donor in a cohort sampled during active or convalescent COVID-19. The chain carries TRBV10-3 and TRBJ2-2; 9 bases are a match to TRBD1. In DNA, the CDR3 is TGTGCCATCAATACAAGGGACAGGGTAGCCACCGGGGAGCTGTTTTTT. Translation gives CAINTRDRVATGELFF.